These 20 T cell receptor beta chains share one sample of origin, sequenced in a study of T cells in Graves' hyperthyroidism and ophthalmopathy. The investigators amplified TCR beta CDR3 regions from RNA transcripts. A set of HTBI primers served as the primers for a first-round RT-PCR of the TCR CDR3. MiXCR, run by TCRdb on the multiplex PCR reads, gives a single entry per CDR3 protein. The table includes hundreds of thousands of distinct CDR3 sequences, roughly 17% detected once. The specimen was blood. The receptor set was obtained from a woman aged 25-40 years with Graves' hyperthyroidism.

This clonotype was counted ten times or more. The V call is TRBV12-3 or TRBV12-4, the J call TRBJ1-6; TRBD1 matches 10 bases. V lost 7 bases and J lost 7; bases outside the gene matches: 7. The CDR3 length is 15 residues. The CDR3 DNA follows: TGTGCCAGCACCCATCGGACAGGGGGGAATTCACCCCTCCACTTT. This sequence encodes CASTHRTGGNSPLHF.

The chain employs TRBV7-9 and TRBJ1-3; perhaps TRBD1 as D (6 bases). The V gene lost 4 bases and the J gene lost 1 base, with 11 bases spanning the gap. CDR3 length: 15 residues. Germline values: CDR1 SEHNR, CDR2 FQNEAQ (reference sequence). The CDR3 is CASSSGRGSGNTIYF. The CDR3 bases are TGTGCCAGCAGCTCCGGCAGGGGATCTGGAAACACCATATATTTT.

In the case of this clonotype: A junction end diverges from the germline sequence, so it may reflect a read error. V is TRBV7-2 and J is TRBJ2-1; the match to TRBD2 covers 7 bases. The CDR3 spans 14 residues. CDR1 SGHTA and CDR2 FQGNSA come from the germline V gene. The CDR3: CVSSFWEGGREQFF. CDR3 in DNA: TGTGTCAGCAGCTTTTGGGAGGGAGGAAGGGAGCAGTTCTTC.

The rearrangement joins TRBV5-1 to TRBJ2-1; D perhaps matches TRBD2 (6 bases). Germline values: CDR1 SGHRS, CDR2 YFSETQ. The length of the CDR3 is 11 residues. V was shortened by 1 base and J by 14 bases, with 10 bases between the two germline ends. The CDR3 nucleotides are TGCGCCAGCAGCTTGACTAGGGAGGAGTTCTTC. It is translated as CASSLTREEFF. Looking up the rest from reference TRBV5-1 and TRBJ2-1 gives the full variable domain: KAGVTQTPRYLIKTRGQQVTLSCSPISGHRSVSWYQQTPGQGLQFLFEYFSETQRNKGNFPGRFSGRQFSNSRSEMNVSTLELGDSALYLCASSLTREEFFGPGTRLTVL.

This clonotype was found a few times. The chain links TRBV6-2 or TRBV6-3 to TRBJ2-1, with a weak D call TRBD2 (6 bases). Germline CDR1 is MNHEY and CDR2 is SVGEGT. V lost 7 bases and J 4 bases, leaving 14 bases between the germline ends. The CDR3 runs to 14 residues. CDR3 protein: CASTQAGSYNEQFF. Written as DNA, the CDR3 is TGTGCCAGCACTCAGGCGGGATCGTACAATGAGCAGTTCTTC.

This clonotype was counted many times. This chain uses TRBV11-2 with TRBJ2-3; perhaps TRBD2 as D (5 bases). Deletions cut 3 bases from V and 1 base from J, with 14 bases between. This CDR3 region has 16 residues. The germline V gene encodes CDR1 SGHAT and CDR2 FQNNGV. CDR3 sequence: CASSFRGRSGTDTQYF. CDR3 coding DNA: TGTGCCAGCAGCTTTAGAGGGAGAAGTGGCACAGATACGCAGTATTTT.

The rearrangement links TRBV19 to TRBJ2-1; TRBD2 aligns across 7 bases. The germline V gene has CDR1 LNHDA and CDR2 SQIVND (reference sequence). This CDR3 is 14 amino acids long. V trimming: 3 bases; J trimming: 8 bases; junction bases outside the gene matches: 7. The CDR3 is CASSMGGTIYEQFF. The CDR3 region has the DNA TGTGCCAGTAGTATGGGGGGGACTATTTATGAGCAGTTCTTC. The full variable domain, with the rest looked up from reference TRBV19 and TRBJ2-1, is DGGITQSPKYLFRKEGQNVTLSCEQNLNHDAMYWYRQDPGQGLRLIYYSQIVNDFQKGDIAEGYSVSREKKESFPLTVTSAQKNPTAFYLCASSMGGTIYEQFFGPGTRLTVL.

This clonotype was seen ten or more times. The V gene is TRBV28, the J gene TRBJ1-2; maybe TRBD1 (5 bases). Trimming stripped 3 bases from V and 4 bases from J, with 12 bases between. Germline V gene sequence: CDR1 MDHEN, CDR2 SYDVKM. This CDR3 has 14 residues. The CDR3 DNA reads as TGTGCCAGCAGTTTCGGGCAGGGAGGCTATGGCTACACCTTC. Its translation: CASSFGQGGYGYTF.

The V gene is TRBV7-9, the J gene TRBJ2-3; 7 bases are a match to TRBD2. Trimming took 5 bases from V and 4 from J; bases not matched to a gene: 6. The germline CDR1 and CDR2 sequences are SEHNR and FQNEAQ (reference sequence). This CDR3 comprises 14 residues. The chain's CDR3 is CASSLGLDADTQYF. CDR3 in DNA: TGTGCCAGCAGCCTCGGACTAGATGCAGATACGCAGTATTTT.

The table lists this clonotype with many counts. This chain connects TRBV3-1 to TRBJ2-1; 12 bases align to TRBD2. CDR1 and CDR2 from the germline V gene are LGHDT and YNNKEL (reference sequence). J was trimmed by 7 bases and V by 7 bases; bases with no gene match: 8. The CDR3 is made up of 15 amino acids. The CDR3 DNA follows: TGTGCCAGCACACCGGCTAGCGGGAGGGCGAATGAGCAGTTCTTC. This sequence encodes CASTPASGRANEQFF.

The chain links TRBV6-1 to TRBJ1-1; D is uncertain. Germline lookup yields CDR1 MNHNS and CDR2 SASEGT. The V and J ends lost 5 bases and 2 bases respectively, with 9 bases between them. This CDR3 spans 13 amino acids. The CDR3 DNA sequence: TGTGCCAGCAGTACGACACGTAACACTGAAGCTTTCTTT. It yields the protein CASSTTRNTEAFF.

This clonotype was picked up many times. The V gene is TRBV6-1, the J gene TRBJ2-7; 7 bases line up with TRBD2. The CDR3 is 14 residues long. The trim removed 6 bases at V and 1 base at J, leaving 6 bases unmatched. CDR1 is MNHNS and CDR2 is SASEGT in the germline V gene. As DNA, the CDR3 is TGTGCCAGCAGCGAAAAAGCGGGATCCTACGAGCAGTACTTC. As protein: CASSEKAGSYEQYF.

The CDR3 bases are TGTGCCAGCAGTTACACGGGGGTACCCCAAGAGACCCAGTACTTC. This gives the protein CASSYTGVPQETQYF. This chain connects TRBV6-2 or TRBV6-3 to TRBJ2-5, with TRBD2 as a possible D gene (6 bases). V was cut by 2 bases and J by 1 base, with 11 bases left in between. The CDR3 is 15 residues long. CDR1 and CDR2 from the germline V gene are MNHEY and SVGEGT.

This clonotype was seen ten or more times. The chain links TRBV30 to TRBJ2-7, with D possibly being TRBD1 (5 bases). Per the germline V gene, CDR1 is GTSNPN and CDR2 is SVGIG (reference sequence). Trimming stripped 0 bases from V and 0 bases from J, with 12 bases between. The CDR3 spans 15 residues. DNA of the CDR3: TGTGCCTGGAGTGTACCCAGGGCCAGCTCCTACGAGCAGTACTTC. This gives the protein CAWSVPRASSYEQYF. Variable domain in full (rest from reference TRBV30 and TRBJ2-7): SQTIHQWPATLVQPVGSPLSLECTVEGTSNPNLYWYRQAAGRGLQLLFYSVGIGQISSEVPQNLSASRPQDRQFILSSKKLLLSDSGFYLCAWSVPRASSYEQYFGPGTRLTVT.

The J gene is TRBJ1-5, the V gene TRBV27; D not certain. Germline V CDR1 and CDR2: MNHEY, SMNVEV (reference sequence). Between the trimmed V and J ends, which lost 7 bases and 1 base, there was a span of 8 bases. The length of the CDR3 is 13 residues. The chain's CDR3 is CASKGWSNQPQHF. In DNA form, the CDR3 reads TGTGCCAGCAAAGGGTGGAGCAATCAGCCCCAGCATTTT.

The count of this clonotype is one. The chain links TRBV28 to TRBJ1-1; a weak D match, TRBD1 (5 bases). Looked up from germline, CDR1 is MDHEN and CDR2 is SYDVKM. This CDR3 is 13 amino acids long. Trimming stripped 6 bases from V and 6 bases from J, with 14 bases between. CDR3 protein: CASSQAGGAEAFF. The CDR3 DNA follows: TGTGCCAGCAGCCAGGCCGGGGGAGCTGAAGCTTTCTTT.

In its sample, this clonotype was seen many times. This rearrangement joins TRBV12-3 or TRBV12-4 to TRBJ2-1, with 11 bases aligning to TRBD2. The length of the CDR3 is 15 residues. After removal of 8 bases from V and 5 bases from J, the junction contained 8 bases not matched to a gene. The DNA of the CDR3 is TGTGCCAGCCAACTAGCGGGAGCGTCTCACAATGAGCAGTTCTTC. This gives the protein CASQLAGASHNEQFF.

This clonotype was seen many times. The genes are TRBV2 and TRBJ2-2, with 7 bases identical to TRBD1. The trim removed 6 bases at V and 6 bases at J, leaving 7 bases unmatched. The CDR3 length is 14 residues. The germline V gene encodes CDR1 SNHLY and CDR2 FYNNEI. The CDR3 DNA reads TGTGCCAGCAGCGTAATCACAGGGGCCGGGGAGCTGTTTTTT. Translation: CASSVITGAGELFF.

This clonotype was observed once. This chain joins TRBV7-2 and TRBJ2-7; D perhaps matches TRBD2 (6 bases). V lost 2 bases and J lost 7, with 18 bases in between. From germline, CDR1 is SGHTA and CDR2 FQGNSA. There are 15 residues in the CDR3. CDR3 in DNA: TGTGCCAGCAGCTTATATGGCGGGGTAGCTCGAGAGCAGTACTTC. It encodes CASSLYGGVAREQYF.

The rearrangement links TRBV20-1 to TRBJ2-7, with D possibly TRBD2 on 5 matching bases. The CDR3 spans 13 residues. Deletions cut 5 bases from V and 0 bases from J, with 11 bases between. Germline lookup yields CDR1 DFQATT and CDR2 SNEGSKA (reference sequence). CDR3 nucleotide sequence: TGCAGTGCTCGGACTCCGGGCTCCTACGAGCAGTACTTC. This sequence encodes CSARTPGSYEQYF.